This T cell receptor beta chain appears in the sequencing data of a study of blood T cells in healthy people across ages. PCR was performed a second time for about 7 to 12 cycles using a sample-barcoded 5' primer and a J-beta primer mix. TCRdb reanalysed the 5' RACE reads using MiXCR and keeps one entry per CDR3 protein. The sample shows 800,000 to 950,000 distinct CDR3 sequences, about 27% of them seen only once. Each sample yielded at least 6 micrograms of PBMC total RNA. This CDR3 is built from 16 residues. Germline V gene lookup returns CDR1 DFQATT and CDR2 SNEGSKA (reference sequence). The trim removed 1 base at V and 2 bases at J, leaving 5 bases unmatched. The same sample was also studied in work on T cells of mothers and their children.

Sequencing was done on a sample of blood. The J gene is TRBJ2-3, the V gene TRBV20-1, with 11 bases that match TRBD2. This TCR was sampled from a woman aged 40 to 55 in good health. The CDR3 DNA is TGCAGTGCTAGAGGGGCTAGCGGGGGGATCACAGATACGCAGTATTTT. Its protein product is CSARGASGGITDTQYF.